The rows below give T cell receptor beta chains drawn from one sample of a study of cytomegalovirus exposure and HLA in healthy donors. Measured with immunoSEQ multiplex PCR; TCRdb has only the in-frame clones, and not every one. In the table there are 200,000 or so clones, around 80% of which are singletons. Sequencing input: PBMCs. The origin of the receptors is a woman aged 18-29 years in good health and CMV-seropositive. Both conserved end residues are part of each CDR3. D genes are given only for firm matches. Clone size is given for some rows only: seen once, a few or many times, or a class if the clone is expanded.

CDR3aa	CDR3nt	abundance	d_gene	v_gene	j_gene
CASSFLGGDTQYF	TGTGCCAGCAGCTTCCTTGGGGGGGATACGCAGTATTTT	-	-	TRBV11-1	TRBJ2-3
CASSYGETQYF	TGTGCCAGCAGTTACGGGGAGACCCAGTACTTC	-	-	TRBV6-1	TRBJ2-5
CASSFGTGNSPLHF	TGTGCCAGCAGCTTCGGGACAGGGAATTCACCCCTCCACTTT	once	TRBD1	TRBV7-2	TRBJ1-6
CASSDPGLEGGYTF	TGTGCCAGCAGTGACCCGGGACTGGAGGGGGGCTACACCTTC	-	-	TRBV6-5	TRBJ1-2
CASSQISGTSRETQYF	TGCGCCAGCAGCCAAATATCGGGGACTAGCCGGGAGACCCAGTACTTC	-	TRBD2	TRBV4-1	TRBJ2-5
CASLFSGGAYETQYF	TGTGCCAGCCTTTTTAGCGGGGGGGCATACGAGACCCAGTACTTC	-	TRBD2	TRBV2	TRBJ2-5
CASSPGLTYNEQFF	TGTGCCAGCAGCCCCGGTCTAACCTACAATGAGCAGTTCTTC	-	-	TRBV2	TRBJ2-1
CASSPSDTLGTEAFF	TGTGCCAGCTCACCGTCGGACACTCTGGGGACTGAAGCTTTCTTT	-	-	TRBV18	TRBJ1-1
CASSLLQGGEKLFF	TGTGCCAGCAGCTTATTGCAGGGGGGTGAAAAACTGTTTTTT	-	TRBD1	TRBV7-9	TRBJ1-4
CAIGGRPENSPLHF	TGTGCCATCGGAGGGCGGCCTGAGAATTCACCCCTCCACTTT	-	-	TRBV10-3	TRBJ1-6
CASSLFLDRDTEAFF	TGTGCCAGCAGCTTATTCCTGGACAGAGACACTGAAGCTTTCTTT	-	-	TRBV7-8	TRBJ1-1
CASSSGPAEAFF	TGTGCCAGCAGCTCAGGGCCGGCAGAAGCTTTCTTT	-	-	TRBV7-9	TRBJ1-1
CASSLSRIAMNTEAFF	TGTGCCAGCAGCTTGAGTCGAATAGCGATGAACACTGAAGCTTTCTTT	few	-	TRBV7-9	TRBJ1-1
CASSSDPRQGAYSNQPQHF	TGTGCCAGCAGCTCAGACCCCCGACAGGGGGCCTATAGCAATCAGCCCCAGCATTTT	-	TRBD1	TRBV7-2	TRBJ1-5
CASSLGARGNTIYF	TGCGCCAGCAGCCTGGGGGCCCGCGGAAACACCATATATTTT	-	-	TRBV4-3	TRBJ1-3
CASSLAGVGLSGYTF	TGTGCCAGCAGCCTGGCGGGGGTCGGGTTGAGTGGCTACACCTTC	once	-	TRBV7-3	TRBJ1-2
CASSATVSGANVLTF	TGTGCCAGCAGCGCGACAGTCTCTGGGGCCAACGTCCTGACTTTC	-	-	TRBV9	TRBJ2-6
CASSLVGGTSGGYTF	TGTGCCAGCAGCTTAGTGGGGGGGACCTCGGGAGGCTACACCTTC	few	-	TRBV7-2	TRBJ1-2
CASSVDRDLEQYF	TGCGCCAGCAGCGTTGACAGGGACTTGGAGCAGTACTTC	-	-	TRBV5-1	TRBJ2-7
CSVERGQGPSTDTQYF	TGCAGCGTTGAGCGGGGACAGGGTCCTAGCACAGATACGCAGTATTTT	-	TRBD1	TRBV29-1	TRBJ2-3
CATSPGGQNYGYTF	TGTGCCACCAGCCCAGGTGGACAGAACTATGGCTACACCTTC	-	-	TRBV15	TRBJ1-2
CASSQSRAGGTQETQYF	TGTGCCAGCAGCCAAAGTAGGGCGGGGGGGACACAAGAGACCCAGTACTTC	-	TRBD2	TRBV4-2	TRBJ2-5
CASSSSPGQQLYGYTF	TGCGCCAGCAGCTCCTCGCCGGGACAGCAGCTCTATGGCTACACCTTC	-	TRBD1	TRBV5-1	TRBJ1-2
CASSPRLAGNTDTQYF	TGTGCCAGCAGCCCTAGACTAGCGGGGAACACAGATACGCAGTATTTT	-	TRBD2	TRBV9	TRBJ2-3
CASSSSGGRRYGYTF	TGTGCCAGCAGCTCTTCGGGGGGACGGCGCTATGGCTACACCTTC	-	-	TRBV5-6	TRBJ1-2
CASSRPGNTEAFF	TGTGCCAGCAGCAGACCGGGGAACACTGAAGCTTTCTTT	-	-	TRBV7-2	TRBJ1-1
CASSPRGRGRLEYF	TGTGCCAGCAGCCCACGGGGACGGGGGAGATTAGAGTACTTC	-	-	TRBV5-6	TRBJ2-7
CATSSAETQYF	TGTGCCACCAGCAGTGCGGAGACCCAGTACTTC	-	-	TRBV15	TRBJ2-5
CASSRLAGGDEQFF	TGTGCCAGCAGCCGACTAGCGGGGGGGGATGAGCAGTTCTTC	-	TRBD2	TRBV7-3	TRBJ2-1
CSAVLNTEAFF	TGCAGTGCCGTCTTGAACACTGAAGCTTTCTTT	-	-	TRBV20-1	TRBJ1-1